The clone carrying this TCR beta chain turned up a few times. Its antigen is still unknown. These data are taken from a study of CD8+ T cells in alopecia areata. Findings and limits, study-wide: Normal-skin resident alphabeta T cells also appear among scalp sample sequences.

Both peripheral blood and punch biopsies of lesional scalp skin were obtained from patients who had alopecia areata. PBMC-derived CD4+ and CD8+ T cells were sorted. RNA extraction was followed by reverse transcription into cDNA, which acted as the sequencing template. Generated by immunoSEQ multiplex PCR, the TCRdb table keeps only in-frame clones and is missing some. The table has 120,000 or so clones, roughly 50% seen once. The receptor comes from a human donor with alopecia areata. The sample consisted of NKG2D-low CD8+ T cells sorted from blood.

The CDR3 sequence: CASDTGEQYF. The CDR3 region has the DNA TGTGCCAGCGATACAGGAGAGCAGTACTTC. This sequence joins TRBV2 and TRBJ2-7; the D gene is possibly TRBD1 (5 bases). Trimming stripped 8 bases from V and 7 bases from J, with 9 bases between. The CDR3 is made up of 10 amino acids. Germline-derived CDR1 and CDR2 are SNHLY and FYNNEI.